This TCR beta chain was recovered during a study of type 1 regulatory T cells. In the study overall: An in vitro protocol generated T-allo10, a Tr1-enriched, alloantigen-specific CD4 T cell product.

This clonotype was observed a handful of times. TCRdb reprocessed the reads with MiXCR, giving one entry per CDR3 protein. The table lists 80,000 to 100,000 distinct CDR3 sequences, around a third of them singletons. CDR1 and CDR2 from the germline V gene are SGHKS and YYEKEE (reference sequence). Trimming removed 4 bases from V and 0 bases from J, with 7 bases in between. The CDR3 length is 13 residues. This sequence joins TRBV5-5 and TRBJ1-2; D unclear. The source material was CD4+ T cells, either the whole sample or a sorted fraction (not recorded which). The clonotype originates from a human donor in good health. CDR3 protein: CASSPGTNYGYTF. CDR3 bases: TGTGCCAGCAGCCCAGGCACTAACTATGGCTACACCTTC.